This entry is about one T cell receptor beta chain. This clone's antigen is unknown. Base qualities were left out, and no much larger clone turns up one base away. This record comes from a study of blood T cell repertoires in COVID-19 (dated by TCRdb to about 2020). Looking at the study overall: Collaborator samples came from the United States, Italy and Spain and covered acute and convalescent phases of COVID-19. Where available, HLA class I and class II types were taken from metadata supplied by the sample provider and were not determined by assay-based typing. Deeply sampled blood TCRbeta repertoires from subjects exposed to, actively infected with, or recovered from COVID-19 were included in the dataset. The prospective study material was composed of cDNA or gDNA derived from T cells, B-cell-depleted T cells, or PBMCs. The repertoires were released in a freely available public database intended as a resource for research on the immune response to SARS-CoV-2. The samples were drawn from two sources: the first 160 participants of the ongoing ImmuneRACE study, and 1,254 subjects contributed by 6 global collaborators. Nearly every sample came with metadata listing a de-identified subject ID, COVID-19 status, age in years and sex. Findings and caveats that apply to the study as a whole: How much clinical and demographic metadata was included differed by source and by participant, and the metadata was provided uncurated.

TCRbeta CDR3 regions were amplified from genomic DNA using the immunoSEQ Assay, a bias-controlled multiplex PCR. The authors' pipeline ran thus. The number of nucleated cells in each sample was estimated from the amplification of reference gene primers within the assay. To quantify the absolute abundance of each unique TCRbeta CDR3 rearrangement, sequence reads were collapsed and filtered. Productive Simpson clonality was computed per sample as the square root of Simpson's diversity index over productive rearrangements. TCRdb took this table from immuneACCESS and kept in-frame rearrangements with V and J called. Such tables lack part of the clones; where checked against another copy, unresolved V genes explain under half of the gap, and the rest is unexplained. V, J and clone size are taken as reported in that table, and D and trimming were inferred from the DNA itself. This sample comprises just over 300,000 clones, roughly 89% of them detected only once. The ten most abundant clones make up 8% to 9% of the sample.

Between the V and J ends, shortened by 4 bases and 1 base respectively, the junction contains 11 bases. Sequences SGHKS (CDR1) and YYEKEE (CDR2) are obtained from the germline V gene (reference sequence). The CDR3 contains 15 residues, cysteine and phenylalanine counted. The kept DNA is CDR3 alone, 45 bases in frame from the first base. Enrolling through a virtual design, the prospective study's participants ranged in age from roughly 18 to 90 years and lived across 20 to 25 United States geographic areas. Cohort assignment in the prospective study relied on participant-reported clinical history from a screening survey and a study questionnaire. For ImmuneRACE Cohort 3, a participant was defined as recovered based on two consecutive negative NP/OP PCR tests, clearance by a healthcare professional, or resolution of symptoms. In the prospective study, whole blood, serum and a nasopharyngeal or oropharyngeal swab were collected from each participant by mobile phlebotomists. Over a roughly 2-month period, participants in the prospective study had the option of providing additional blood draws and questionnaires. Prospective study blood samples were shipped either frozen or at room temperature before DNA extraction.

The receptor was derived from a woman aged 18-29 years who had recovered from COVID-19. The chain is encoded by TRBV5-5 joined to TRBJ1-4; matching of 5 bases hints at TRBD1 as the D gene. The sample consisted of PBMCs or T cells enriched from blood (not recorded which). The DNA sequence reads TGTGCCAGCAGCCCCCAAGGGGAAACTAATGAAAAACTGTTTTTT. Translated, this gives CASSPQGETNEKLFF.